The 6 T cell receptor beta chains in this list originate from one sample, sequenced in a study of shared clonotypes between healthy human individuals (TCRdb year 2020). The receptor library was made with the immunoSEQ multiplex PCR assay. TCRdb took this table from immuneACCESS and kept in-frame rearrangements with V and J called. Such tables lack part of the clones; where checked against another copy, unresolved V genes explain under half of the gap, and the rest is unexplained. The sample yields hundreds of thousands of clones; under 80% were counted once. The ten largest make up 1.7% of the sample. Sequenced input: memory CD4+ T cells sorted from blood. In the paper's terms, the cell subset or site label means: CD45RA-negative fraction. These receptor sequences come from a woman in her 30s in good health.

The chain employs TRBV7-8 and TRBJ1-5, with TRBD1 matching 9 bases. The length of the CDR3 is 15 residues. Germline-derived CDR1 and CDR2 are SGHVS and FQNEAQ. The V segment lost 3 bases and the J segment 4 bases; nucleotides outside the gene matches: 4. CDR3 sequence: CASSFDRGRNQPQHF. CDR3 coding DNA: TGTGCCAGCAGCTTCGACAGGGGGAGAAATCAGCCCCAGCATTTT.

The chain links TRBV5-4 to TRBJ2-2, with 9 bases identical to TRBD1. The CDR3 sequence is 16 residues long. Germline values: CDR1 SGHNT, CDR2 YYREEE (reference sequence). Trimming took 5 bases from V and 3 from J; bases not matched to a gene: 8. The CDR3 nucleotides are TGTGCCAGCAGACCACAGGGGGCGGAGGACACCGGGGAGCTGTTTTTT. Residues: CASRPQGAEDTGELFF.

This clone was found a few times. The V call is TRBV5-4, the J call TRBJ1-4; unclear D gene. The CDR3 is 15 residues long. From germline, CDR1 is SGHNT and CDR2 YYREEE (reference sequence). V was trimmed by 4 bases and J by 5 bases, leaving 15 bases between them. CDR3 coding DNA: TGTGCCAGCAGCCTGGGAGGGAGTATGAATGAAAAACTGTTTTTT. Translated: CASSLGGSMNEKLFF.

This rearrangement joins TRBV5-4 to TRBJ2-1, with 9 nucleotides matching TRBD2. The CDR3 loop spans 15 amino acids. The ends lost 2 bases at V and 5 bases at J; junction bases unmatched: 5. Germline-derived CDR1 and CDR2 are SGHNT and YYREEE (reference sequence). The CDR3 nucleotides are TGTGCCAGCAGCTTTTTTGGGACTAGCCACAATGAGCAGTTCTTC. Protein: CASSFFGTSHNEQFF. Looking up the rest from reference TRBV5-4 and TRBJ2-1 gives the full variable domain: ETGVTQSPTHLIKTRGQQVTLRCSSQSGHNTVSWYQQALGQGPQFIFQYYREEENGRGNFPPRFSGLQFPNYSSELNVNALELDDSALYLCASSFFGTSHNEQFFGPGTRLTVL.

Only a few counts were recorded for this clone. A much larger clone sits a single nucleotide away, making a read error possible. This sample includes further DNA sequences coding for the same CDR3. The gene calls are TRBV5-1 and TRBJ2-1; TRBD2 matches 11 bases. The CDR3 has 14 amino acids. With V trimmed by 4 bases and J by 7 bases, 4 bases remained unmatched. Germline V gives CDR1 SGHRS, CDR2 YFSETQ. CDR3 in amino acids: CASSPGTSGNEQFF. CDR3 bases: TGCGCCAGCAGCCCCGGGACTAGCGGTAATGAGCAGTTCTTC. The entire variable domain, with the rest obtained from reference TRBV5-1 and TRBJ2-1, is as follows: KAGVTQTPRYLIKTRGQQVTLSCSPISGHRSVSWYQQTPGQGLQFLFEYFSETQRNKGNFPGRFSGRQFSNSRSEMNVSTLELGDSALYLCASSPGTSGNEQFFGPGTRLTVL.

The chain has TRBV28 and TRBJ2-7; D not certain. The CDR3 totals 13 residues. Per germline, CDR1 MDHEN and CDR2 SYDVKM. The V and J ends lost 1 base and 4 bases respectively, with 8 bases between them. The CDR3 DNA reads as TGTGCCAGCAGTTTATCTTCGCTTTACGAGCAGTACTTC. This encodes CASSLSSLYEQYF.